This T cell receptor (beta chain) was recovered during a study of regulatory dendritic cells for organ transplantation. Overall study findings and caveats: The most alloreactive TCR clonotypes were found in resting memory CD8+ cells. Memory T cells were less diverse than naive, with memory CD8+ most oligoclonal. Between individuals, the alloreactive memory CD8+ T cell pool differed considerably. Mature dendritic cells appeared to drive more memory CD8+ clonal expansion than regulatory ones.

Concerning this clone itself: Its antigen is not identified.

V lost 2 bases, J lost 4 bases, and 2 bases stayed unmatched. The CDR3 contains 14 residues. Germline V lookup: CDR1 PRHDT, CDR2 FYEKMQ (reference sequence). TCRdb keeps only in-frame clones here, not all; method: immunoSEQ multiplex PCR. The sample has more than 35,000 clones, 85% to 95% seen once. V usage is TRBV13 and J usage is TRBJ2-7; 10 bases are a match to TRBD2. Sequencing used naive CD8+ T cells from blood. Subset given: CD45RA+ naive T cells. The clonotype was recovered from a human donor in good health. CDR3: CASSLSGRGYEQYF. The CDR3 region has the DNA TGTGCCAGCAGCTTAAGCGGGAGGGGGTACGAGCAGTACTTC.